The 22 T cell receptor beta chains presented below share a single source sample, sequenced in a study of blood T cells in healthy people across ages. A J-beta primer mix and a sample-barcoded 5' primer were used in a second PCR of roughly 7 to 12 cycles. TCRdb itself ran the 5' RACE reads through MiXCR, one entry per CDR3 protein. The table records 790,000 or so distinct CDR3 sequences, around three fifths of them present only once. Sequencing input: blood. These receptors all stem from a man aged 40-55 years in good health.

The chain carries TRBV27 and TRBJ2-3; TRBD2 aligns across 14 bases. J was trimmed by 4 bases and V by 5 bases; bases with no gene match: 5. This CDR3 has 16 residues. Germline values: CDR1 MNHEY, CDR2 SMNVEV (reference sequence). CDR3: CASSKLTSGGADTQYF. CDR3 DNA: TGTGCCAGCAGTAAACTGACTAGCGGGGGGGCAGATACGCAGTATTTT.

A few counts support this clonotype. V gene TRBV27 combines with J gene TRBJ1-2, with 8 bases that match TRBD1. The V and J ends lost 3 bases and 6 bases, in that order; junction bases with no gene match: 3. The germline gives CDR1 MNHEY, CDR2 SMNVEV (reference sequence). The CDR3 extends over 13 amino acids. The CDR3: CASSLGRGHGYTF. The CDR3 DNA follows: TGTGCCAGCAGTTTGGGCAGGGGGCATGGCTACACCTTC.

This clonotype appeared a few times. The rearrangement links TRBV5-1 to TRBJ2-6, with a weak D call TRBD1 (7 bases). The CDR3 length is 18 residues. Germline lookup yields CDR1 SGHRS and CDR2 YFSETQ. The V end was cut by 4 bases, the J end by 2 bases, with 19 bases between. The CDR3 region has the DNA TGCGCCAGCAGCCGTTGGGGGGACAGAGGGACTGGGGCCAACGTCCTGACTTTC. As protein: CASSRWGDRGTGANVLTF.

This clonotype was seen only a few times. The gene calls are TRBV29-1 and TRBJ2-7; 9 positions agree with TRBD1. This CDR3 contains 15 residues. Germline CDR1 and CDR2: SQVTM and ANQGSEA. Unmatched junction bases numbered 8, after V lost 2 bases and J lost 3 bases. The CDR3 nucleotides read TGCAGCGTTGAAACCCTTGGACAGGGGATCTACGAGCAGTACTTC. Translating gives CSVETLGQGIYEQYF.

Details on this clonotype: Just one base apart from a much larger clone, this may be a read error. The V call is TRBV29-1, the J call TRBJ2-1, with 10 positions matching TRBD1. This CDR3 comprises 14 residues. Per germline, CDR1 SQVTM and CDR2 ANQGSEA. CDR3 sequence reads: CSVLTGGDGGERFF. CDR3 DNA: TGCAGCGTCCTGACAGGGGGCGACGGGGGTGAGCGGTTCTTC.

The chain employs TRBV5-6 and TRBJ2-3, with 13 bases aligning to TRBD2. V trimming: 4 bases; J trimming: 4 bases; junction bases outside the gene matches: 6. Germline assignment: CDR1 SGHDT and CDR2 YYEEEE. The CDR3 is made up of 16 amino acids. The CDR3 bases are TGTGCCAGCAGCGCCGGACTAGCGGGAGCAGCAGATACGCAGTATTTT. This sequence encodes CASSAGLAGAADTQYF.

This clonotype occurred a few times. J is TRBJ2-7 and V is TRBV2; 7 bases map to TRBD1. The CDR3 loop spans 13 amino acids. Germline loops: CDR1 SNHLY, CDR2 FYNNEI. V trimming: 1 base; J trimming: 5 bases; junction bases outside the gene matches: 2. CDR3 in DNA: TGTGCCAGCAGTGAAGGGCAGGGGGACGAGCAGTACTTC. Amino acids: CASSEGQGDEQYF.

Only a few counts were recorded for this clonotype. V and J are TRBV25-1 and TRBJ2-3; D call uncertain. The CDR3 contains 12 residues. Trimming cost V 3 bases and J 6 bases, with 7 bases left between them. CDR1 and CDR2 (germline): MGHDK, SYGVNS. The CDR3 bases are TGTGCCAGCAGTGACCAGACCGATACGCAGTATTTT. Amino acids: CASSDQTDTQYF. Variable domain in full (rest from reference TRBV25-1 and TRBJ2-3): EADIYQTPRYLVIGTGKKITLECSQTMGHDKMYWYQQDPGMELHLIHYSYGVNSTEKGDLSSESTVSRIRTEHFPLTLESARPSHTSQYLCASSDQTDTQYFGPGTRLTVL.

This clonotype has just a few counts. This chain connects TRBV7-2 to TRBJ1-5, with a possible D match to TRBD1 (6 bases). Trimming left V 5 bases short and J 0 bases short, with 20 bases between. Looked up from germline, CDR1 is SGHTA and CDR2 is FQGNSA. The CDR3 is made up of 18 amino acids. The CDR3 DNA sequence: TGTGCCAGCAGCCCTTACCCCTCGGGGGGCAGTAGCAATCAGCCCCAGCATTTT. Protein product: CASSPYPSGGSSNQPQHF. The whole variable domain, filled in from reference TRBV7-2 and TRBJ1-5, reads GAGVSQSPSNKVTEKGKDVELRCDPISGHTALYWYRQSLGQGLEFLIYFQGNSAPDKSGLPSDRFSAERTGGSVSTLTIQRTQQEDSAVYLCASSPYPSGGSSNQPQHFGDGTRLSIL.

This clonotype has just one count. The gene calls are TRBV12-3 or TRBV12-4 and TRBJ2-4; TRBD2 matches 11 bases. The J call may be wrong; the DNA end is better matched by TRBJ2-5. This CDR3 region has 16 residues. The CDR3 coding sequence is TGTGCCAGCAGGCCTACCGGGACTAGCGGCCAAGAGACCCAGTACTTC. Its protein is CASRPTGTSGQETQYF.

This clonotype was seen a handful of times. CDR3 DNA sequence: TGCAGTGCTAGTCCCCCCAGCGGGGGCTACAATGAGCAGTTCTTC. It specifies CSASPPSGGYNEQFF. The rearrangement joins TRBV20-1 to TRBJ2-1, with 8 bases aligning to TRBD2. There are 15 residues in the CDR3. Germline CDR1 reads DFQATT; CDR2 reads SNEGSKA (reference sequence). Trimming removed 3 bases from V and 3 bases from J; junction bases left unmatched: 7.

This rearrangement joins TRBV6-2 or TRBV6-3 to TRBJ1-2; unclear D gene. This CDR3 is 11 amino acids long. Germline CDR1 reads MNHEY; CDR2 reads SVGEGT. V lost 5 bases and J 8 bases, leaving 9 bases between the germline ends. DNA for the CDR3: TGTGCCAGCAGTCATGTGTACGGCTACACCTTC. Encoded protein: CASSHVYGYTF.

A note on this clonotype: Just one base apart from a much larger clone, this may be a read error. This sequence joins TRBV11-2 and TRBJ1-2, with D unresolved. Germline-derived CDR1 and CDR2 are SGHAT and FQNNGV. This CDR3 has 14 residues. Trimming took 5 bases from V and 6 from J, leaving 16 bases between them. CDR3 DNA sequence: TGTGCCAGCAGCCAGGACTTGCATGGCGATGGCTACACCTTC. Residues: CASSQDLHGDGYTF. Variable domain in full (rest from reference TRBV11-2 and TRBJ1-2): EAGVAQSPRYKIIEKRQSVAFWCNPISGHATLYWYQQILGQGPKLLIQFQNNGVVDDSQLPKDRFSAERLKGVDSTLKIQPAKLEDSAVYLCASSQDLHGDGYTFGSGTRLTVV.

A remark on this clonotype: Relative to the germline gene, one junction end is altered; a read error may explain this. CDR3 protein: CSARERYGQYF. CDR3 DNA: TGCAGTGCTAGAGAACGCTACGGGCAGTACTTC. The chain is built from TRBV20-1 and TRBJ2-7, with D uncertain. This CDR3 has 11 amino acids. From germline, CDR1 is DFQATT and CDR2 SNEGSKA (reference sequence).

In regard to this clonotype: Compared with germline, one end of the junction differs, possibly owing to a read error. This chain uses TRBV20-1 with TRBJ2-1, with D perhaps TRBD2 (6 bases). Germline CDR1 and CDR2: DFQATT and SNEGSKA (reference sequence). The CDR3 sequence is 14 residues long. The CDR3 protein is CSAREPRDSNERFF. As DNA, the CDR3 is TGCAGTGCTAGAGAACCCCGGGACTCCAATGAGCGGTTCTTC.

There are many counts of this clonotype. This CDR3 is CASSQVLPNQPQHF. CDR3 nucleotide sequence: TGCGCCAGCAGCCAAGTCCTCCCAAATCAGCCCCAGCATTTT. The V and J genes are TRBV4-1 and TRBJ1-5; D remains ambiguous. Per the germline V gene, CDR1 is MGHRA and CDR2 is YSYEKL. This CDR3 has 14 amino acids. The V end was cut by 1 base, the J end by 4 bases, with 8 bases between.

The chain recombines TRBV20-1 with TRBJ2-2; either TRBD1 or TRBD2 may supply D (5 bases each). Germline V CDR1 and CDR2: DFQATT, SNEGSKA (reference sequence). CDR3 size: 12 residues. The germline V and J ends were trimmed by 3 bases and 6 bases, with 8 bases remaining between them. The DNA of the CDR3 is TGCAGTGCTAGGGGGGTAGCCGGGGAGCTGTTTTTT. Translation: CSARGVAGELFF.

This chain joins TRBV6-2 or TRBV6-3 and TRBJ2-7; 10 nucleotides align to TRBD2. TRBJ2-1 explains the end of the DNA better; the J call may be wrong. Germline V CDR1 and CDR2: MNHEY, SVGEGT. The CDR3 runs 17 residues. The CDR3 reads CASSYSYLAGVPNEQFF. The CDR3 region has the DNA TGTGCCAGCAGTTACTCGTATCTAGCGGGGGTTCCAAATGAGCAGTTCTTC.

This chain connects TRBV24-1 to TRBJ2-5; 8 bases are shared with TRBD2. Trimming at V came to 0 bases and at J to 4 bases, leaving 3 bases not matched to a gene. The CDR3 covers 15 residues. Germline CDR1 reads KGHDR; CDR2 reads SFDVKD. The CDR3 DNA follows: TGTGCCACCAGTGATTTGAACGGGGGGGCAGAGACCCAGTACTTC. Protein sequence: CATSDLNGGAETQYF.

V usage is TRBV4-1 and J usage is TRBJ2-3, with 7 bases aligning to TRBD2. Trimming at V came to 0 bases and at J to 4 bases, leaving 10 bases not matched to a gene. There are 17 residues in the CDR3. Germline CDR1 and CDR2: MGHRA and YSYEKL. CDR3 protein: CASSQDLRDYPPDTQYF. For the CDR3, the DNA is TGCGCCAGCAGCCAAGATCTCCGGGACTACCCCCCAGATACGCAGTATTTT.

This chain joins TRBV6-5 and TRBJ1-1; D gene ambiguous. CDR1 and CDR2 from the germline V gene are MNHEY and SVGAGI. With 0 bases removed from V and 3 bases from J, the gap between germline ends came to 5 bases. This CDR3 region has 13 residues. The CDR3 region is CASSYSPYTEAFF. DNA for the CDR3: TGTGCCAGCAGTTACTCCCCGTACACTGAAGCTTTCTTT.

The V call is TRBV5-6, the J call TRBJ1-4; D gene ambiguous. Germline V gene sequence: CDR1 SGHDT, CDR2 YYEEEE. Trimming left V 5 bases short and J 8 bases short, with 13 bases between. The length of the CDR3 is 13 residues. The CDR3 DNA follows: TGTGCCAGCAGTCGGCCGTCCGGGGAAAAACTGTTTTTT. As protein: CASSRPSGEKLFF.